These T cell receptor beta chains were read from a single sample in a study of blood T cell repertoires in COVID-19. Profiled with immunoSEQ multiplex PCR; TCRdb holds only in-frame clones, not every one. Of some 130,000 clones listed, more than 75% are singletons. What was sequenced was peripheral blood. The receptors originated from a woman in her 70s with COVID-19, enrolled during active disease. Both conserved end residues are part of each CDR3.

v_gene	j_gene	CDR3aa
TRBV18	TRBJ2-7	CASSPLAGGFYEQYF
TRBV29-1	TRBJ1-3	CSVDETGAGNTIYF
TRBV19	TRBJ2-7	CASTQGRGQYEQYF
TRBV6-1	TRBJ2-5	CASSEQLSGSGETQYF
TRBV19	TRBJ2-2	CASSIASGANRNTGELFF
TRBV18	TRBJ2-6	CASSPQFSGANVLTF
TRBV5-4	TRBJ1-5	CASSLEPGLGQPQHF
TRBV7-9	TRBJ2-1	CASSLLAPHEQFF
TRBV27	TRBJ2-7	CASSLDVAGVVYEQYF
TRBV18	TRBJ1-2	CASSPPSNYGYTF
TRBV7-6	TRBJ2-1	CASSGRANNEQFF
TRBV2	TRBJ1-5	CASGQGLDQPQHF
TRBV18	TRBJ1-4	CASSLDRGPNEKLFF
TRBV6-1	TRBJ1-5	CASSEAGGRQPQHF
TRBV30	TRBJ1-2	CAWSARSGYTF
TRBV2	TRBJ2-7	CASNPGQGVGEQYF
TRBV12-5	TRBJ2-2	CASGTLSGTGIGTGELFF
TRBV5-6	TRBJ2-5	CASSKDRGETQYF
TRBV30	TRBJ1-6	CACGGGNNSPLHF
TRBV15	TRBJ2-1	CATSRDPRGFEGNEQFF
TRBV6-1	TRBJ2-5	CASSERRLAGAETQYF
TRBV29-1	TRBJ2-1	CSVDSGTSGNNEQFF